This entry concerns a single TCR beta chain. Its antigen is unknown. No quality values exist for individual bases; no much larger clone is one base distant. The CDR3, from cysteine to phenylalanine, totals 15 residues. Left in the record is the CDR3 DNA by itself, 45 bases read in frame from the first base. V is pruned by 0 bases and J by 3 bases, leaving 5 bases of the junction without a gene match. Looking up the germline V gene yields CDR1 SGHDT and CDR2 YYEEEE. These reads were obtained on an Illumina HiSeq 1500. TCRdb itself trimmed the public reads at Q25 with fastp, ran MiXCR and retained productive beta chains. Rows with a matching CDR3 protein are joined into one entry that keeps the most common DNA and genes. The sample table records nearly 550,000 distinct CDR3 sequences; 16% of these occur just once. The top ten clonotypes cover 24% of the sample. This sample is drawn from a study of T cell repertoires in cytomegalovirus infection (dated by TCRdb to the late 2010s). A note on the overall study: Because public TCR beta signatures pointed to carriage of CMV infection together with the matching HLA type, the HLA type of each donor mattered for the analysis.

General study outcomes and caveats: Cumulative frequency of public TCR beta family members discriminated carriers of CMV infection plus the relevant HLA type in this cohort and an independent approximately 360-donor cohort. The ex vivo response was dominated by HLA-C-restricted CMV-specific TCR beta clonotypes, which also provided the single most frequent clonotype in two of eight donors.

The chain uses TRBV5-6 and TRBJ2-7; 8 bases in between match TRBD1. Sequencing input: CD8+ T cells from PBMCs. The sequence derives from a human donor in good health (CMV status not recorded). Some clones in this sample may be carry-over from other donors' samples. CDR3 reads: CASSLGITGGYEQYF. The DNA is as follows: TGTGCCAGCAGCTTGGGTATAACAGGGGGCTACGAGCAGTACTTC.